This TCR beta chain was retrieved from a study of T cells in Graves' hyperthyroidism and ophthalmopathy. Study results and limitations: Blood also contained most expanded thyroid clonotypes above 0.001.

This clonotype was counted at least ten times. As yet, its antigen is unknown. In germline, CDR1 is MNHEY, CDR2 SVGAGI. V gave up 2 bases and J gave up 8 bases, with 12 bases separating them. The CDR3 extends over 13 amino acids. Amplification of TCR beta CDR3 regions was performed using RNA transcripts as template. First-round RT-PCR with HTBI primers amplified the TCR CDR3 region. MiXCR, run by TCRdb on the multiplex PCR reads, gives a single entry per CDR3 protein. The sample consists of roughly 520,000 distinct CDR3 sequences, approximately 25% of them appearing once. V is TRBV6-5 and J is TRBJ1-2, with D hard to call. The TCR was taken from a woman aged 25-40 years with Graves' ophthalmopathy. The material sequenced was blood. The CDR3 sequence: CASSYLTEDGYTF. CDR3 DNA sequence: TGTGCCAGCAGTTACCTTACGGAGGACGGCTACACCTTC.